The 10 T cell receptor beta chains given below trace back to one sample, sequenced in a study of yellow fever vaccine responses in identical twins. Each CDR3 protein is one row after TCRdb ran MiXCR on the RT-PCR reads. The sample has around 33,000 distinct CDR3 sequences, about three fifths seen once; the top ten hold about 4.5%. Sequenced material: T cells from blood (PBMCs), unsorted or a sorted subset (not recorded which), taken before or after yellow fever vaccination (not recorded which). The receptors come from a young woman who received the yellow fever vaccine.

The gene calls are TRBV19 and TRBJ2-7; 9 bases align to TRBD1. The trim removed 4 bases at V and 4 bases at J, leaving 2 bases unmatched. This CDR3 has 13 amino acids. From germline, CDR1 is LNHDA and CDR2 SQIVND (reference sequence). The CDR3 sequence is CASSNGQGYEQYF. The CDR3 nucleotides are TGTGCCAGTAGTAACGGACAGGGGTACGAGCAGTACTTC.

In its sample, this clonotype was seen once. The J gene is TRBJ1-1, the V gene TRBV11-1; D may be TRBD1 (5 bases). CDR1 and CDR2 from the germline V gene are SGHAT and FQDESV (reference sequence). The CDR3 runs to 15 residues. V was shortened by 3 bases and J by 4 bases, with 15 bases between the two germline ends. The CDR3 is CASSFLVTGGTEAFF. Here the CDR3 DNA reads TGTGCCAGCAGCTTCCTGGTAACCGGGGGCACTGAAGCTTTCTTT.

The chain carries TRBV11-3 and TRBJ1-1; 7 bases match TRBD1. The CDR3 is made up of 14 amino acids. V shed 1 base, J shed 11 bases, and the junction held 10 bases outside the gene matches. The germline gives CDR1 SGHNT, CDR2 YENEEA. This chain's CDR3 is CASSLGADRDDAFF. The CDR3 nucleotides are TGTGCCAGCAGCTTAGGGGCTGACAGGGATGATGCTTTCTTT.

V and J are TRBV7-6 and TRBJ2-3; maybe TRBD2 (6 bases). Germline V lookup: CDR1 SGHVS, CDR2 FNYEAQ. The CDR3 extends over 16 amino acids. Trimming left V 4 bases short and J 1 base short, with 15 bases between. CDR3 amino acids: CASSSTYGGGTDTQYF. The CDR3 nucleotides read TGTGCCAGCAGCTCCACATACGGGGGTGGCACAGATACGCAGTATTTT.

This chain uses TRBV4-1 with TRBJ1-2; tentatively, D is TRBD1 (5 bases). The germline V gene has CDR1 MGHRA and CDR2 YSYEKL. This CDR3 spans 15 amino acids. With 0 bases removed from V and 8 bases from J, the gap between germline ends came to 16 bases. The CDR3: CASSQDSPGSQGYTF. In DNA form, the CDR3 reads TGCGCCAGCAGCCAAGATTCCCCAGGGTCACAAGGCTACACCTTC.

The J gene is TRBJ2-1, the V gene TRBV10-3; TRBD1 aligns across 7 bases. The CDR3 runs to 16 residues. Germline V lookup: CDR1 ENHRY, CDR2 SYGVKD. V lost 3 bases and J lost 13; bases outside the gene matches: 18. CDR3 amino acids: CAISDGVGGLPSGQFF. DNA for the CDR3: TGTGCCATCAGTGACGGGGTAGGGGGCCTCCCCTCAGGACAGTTCTTC.

This clonotype was observed a few times. The chain is built from TRBV3-1 and TRBJ1-5; D is perhaps TRBD1 (5 bases). Trimming took off 0 bases at V and 6 bases at J, with 12 bases between the two ends. The germline gives CDR1 LGHDT, CDR2 YNNKEL (reference sequence). The CDR3 consists of 15 residues. The chain's CDR3 is CASSQDRGYAQPQHF. CDR3 nucleotides: TGTGCCAGCAGCCAAGATAGGGGATACGCTCAGCCCCAGCATTTT.

The chain couples TRBV10-1 to TRBJ1-1, with no clear D. The CDR3 is 15 residues long. Deletions cut 2 bases from V and 0 bases from J, with 10 bases between. Germline assignment: CDR1 WNHNN and CDR2 SYGVQD (reference sequence). CDR3 loop: CASSEDPGVNTEAFF. Written as DNA, the CDR3 is TGCGCCAGCAGTGAGGACCCGGGCGTGAACACTGAAGCTTTCTTT.

This clonotype occurred a few times. The V call is TRBV29-1, the J call TRBJ2-7, with a weak D call TRBD1 (6 bases). V shed 4 bases and J shed 5 bases, with 18 bases lying between them. Germline loops: CDR1 SQVTM, CDR2 ANQGSEA. This CDR3 is built from 14 residues. CDR3 nucleotides: TGCAGCGTTGGGGGTCGAATGGGGGCCCACGAGCAGTACTTC. It specifies CSVGGRMGAHEQYF.

V usage is TRBV28 and J usage is TRBJ2-4; no firm D call. Per germline, CDR1 MDHEN and CDR2 SYDVKM. CDR3 length: 15 amino acids. V lost 6 bases and J 1 base, leaving 13 bases between the germline ends. The CDR3 here is CASSLTPSAKNIQYF. The CDR3, as DNA: TGTGCCAGCAGCCTGACGCCGTCGGCCAAAAACATTCAGTACTTC.